Below are 32 T cell receptor beta chains sequenced from a single sample in a study of T and B cells in COVID-19 patients. BIOMED2 TRB-A/B primer pools were used in multiplex TRB PCR. Via MiXCR, TCRdb re-called the multiplex PCR reads, giving one row per CDR3 protein. Of approximately 18,000 distinct CDR3 sequences listed, under 30% were seen once; the top ten hold 3.5% to 5.5%. From blood, roughly 220-550 ng of genomic DNA served as TRB template. Sequenced sample: blood. These receptors all stem from a human donor who had recovered from COVID-19.

The chain has TRBV6-5 and TRBJ2-5, with D possibly being TRBD1 (5 bases). This CDR3 has 16 residues. Trimming took 4 bases from V and 2 from J, leaving 17 bases between them. Germline V gene lookup returns CDR1 MNHEY and CDR2 SVGAGI. In DNA form, the CDR3 reads TGTGCCAGCAGTTTTGGTTCCAGGGTAGGACAAGAGACCCAGTACTTC. Residues: CASSFGSRVGQETQYF.

This clonotype was observed a few times. The V gene is TRBV6-2 or TRBV6-3, the J gene TRBJ2-7; no reliable D call. V lost 10 bases, J lost 6 bases, and 19 bases lay in between. CDR1 is MNHEY and CDR2 is SVGEGT in the germline V gene. This CDR3 is built from 13 residues. The CDR3 protein is CAILKSGSREQYF. The CDR3 DNA is TGTGCCATACTAAAAAGTGGCAGCCGCGAGCAGTACTTC.

This clonotype was picked up a small number of times. The J gene is TRBJ1-1, the V gene TRBV18, with 9 positions matching TRBD1. Germline CDR1 reads KGHSH; CDR2 reads LQKENI. The V segment lost 3 bases and the J segment 0 bases; nucleotides outside the gene matches: 5. This CDR3 is 16 amino acids long. The CDR3, as DNA: TGTGCCAGCTCACCCTCCCGGGACAGGGTGAACACTGAAGCTTTCTTT. This encodes CASSPSRDRVNTEAFF.

The chain recombines TRBV5-4 with TRBJ1-4; weak D call: TRBD1 (6 bases). The V end was cut by 4 bases, the J end by 3 bases, with 13 bases between. Germline V gene sequence: CDR1 SGHNT, CDR2 YYREEE (reference sequence). The CDR3 has 15 residues. The CDR3 reads CASSQIQGPNEKLFF. CDR3 nucleotide sequence: TGTGCCAGCAGCCAGATACAGGGACCTAATGAAAAACTGTTTTTT.

This clonotype has at least ten counts. The chain recombines TRBV6-5 with TRBJ2-7; 7 bases agree with TRBD1. The CDR3 is made up of 15 amino acids. Germline CDR1 reads MNHEY; CDR2 reads SVGAGI. J was trimmed by 2 bases and V by 0 bases; bases with no gene match: 4. CDR3 in amino acids: CASSYSETGPYEQYF. The CDR3 DNA reads TGTGCCAGCAGTTACTCAGAGACAGGGCCCTACGAGCAGTACTTC.

This clonotype has ten or more counts. The J gene is TRBJ2-5, the V gene TRBV6-5, with 7 bases fitting TRBD1. Germline values: CDR1 MNHEY, CDR2 SVGAGI. The CDR3 contains 15 residues. Trimming removed 5 bases from V and 8 bases from J; junction bases left unmatched: 14. CDR3: CASSITPWTGNTQYF. The CDR3 nucleotides are TGTGCCAGCAGTATAACCCCATGGACAGGAAATACCCAGTACTTC.

The chain uses TRBV11-2 and TRBJ2-7; no clear D. This CDR3 comprises 12 residues. Germline V lookup: CDR1 SGHAT, CDR2 FQNNGV. The V end was cut by 5 bases, the J end by 2 bases, with 7 bases between. DNA for the CDR3: TGTGCCAGCAGCAAAGGGACCTACGAGCAGTACTTC. Encoded protein: CASSKGTYEQYF. The whole variable domain, filled in from reference TRBV11-2 and TRBJ2-7, reads EAGVAQSPRYKIIEKRQSVAFWCNPISGHATLYWYQQILGQGPKLLIQFQNNGVVDDSQLPKDRFSAERLKGVDSTLKIQPAKLEDSAVYLCASSKGTYEQYFGPGTRLTVT.

This clonotype was detected a few times. The chain is built from TRBV5-6 and TRBJ2-1; D gene uncertain. The CDR3 loop spans 16 amino acids. Per germline, CDR1 SGHDT and CDR2 YYEEEE. V was trimmed by 4 bases and J by 0 bases, leaving 14 bases between them. The CDR3 DNA reads TGTGCCAGCAGCCCGATCGACCGAGCCTCCTACAATGAGCAGTTCTTC. This gives the protein CASSPIDRASYNEQFF.

The chain has TRBV12-3 or TRBV12-4 and TRBJ1-3, with D possibly matching TRBD1 (5 bases). The CDR3 length is 12 residues. V was pared by 7 bases and J by 8 bases, with 12 bases between. CDR3 sequence (DNA): TGTGCCAGCACCCCCGGAGGGGACACCATATATTTT. This translates into CASTPGGDTIYF.

This clonotype was detected many times. This chain joins TRBV19 and TRBJ1-2; D is unresolved. This CDR3 spans 15 amino acids. V shed 7 bases and J shed 6 bases, with 21 bases lying between them. Germline lookup yields CDR1 LNHDA and CDR2 SQIVND (reference sequence). CDR3 nucleotide sequence: TGTGCCAGTACCGAAACCCACGCCCGGGGTGATGGCTACACCTTC. Translated, it gives CASTETHARGDGYTF.

This clonotype was detected a few times. The chain links TRBV11-2 to TRBJ2-2; TRBD2 aligns across 8 bases. The V segment lost 7 bases and the J segment 4 bases; nucleotides outside the gene matches: 5. The CDR3 runs 14 residues. Looked up from germline, CDR1 is SGHAT and CDR2 is FQNNGV. In DNA, the CDR3 is TGTGCCAGCAAGGAGCGGGGGCCCACCGGGGAGCTGTTTTTT. This gives the protein CASKERGPTGELFF.

By share, this clonotype counts as medium-sized. The chain combines TRBV6-5 with TRBJ2-1; 7 bases match TRBD2. The CDR3 has 15 residues. From germline, CDR1 is MNHEY and CDR2 SVGAGI. Trimming cost V 10 bases and J 4 bases; bases outside gene matches: 13. CDR3: CATMSKRGNYNEQFF. In DNA, the CDR3 is TGTGCCACCATGTCTAAGCGGGGCAATTACAATGAGCAGTTCTTC.

This clonotype rates as medium-sized. This chain joins TRBV19 and TRBJ1-5; weak D call: TRBD1 (5 bases). Between the trimmed V and J ends, which lost 4 bases and 0 bases, there was a span of 16 bases. This CDR3 comprises 17 residues. The germline V gene has CDR1 LNHDA and CDR2 SQIVND (reference sequence). The chain's CDR3 is CASSTGTQQYSNQPQHF. CDR3 in DNA: TGTGCCAGTAGTACAGGGACGCAACAGTATAGCAATCAGCCCCAGCATTTT.

By share, this clonotype counts as medium-sized. The chain employs TRBV19 and TRBJ2-7; 7 nucleotides agree with TRBD2. The CDR3 has 13 residues. The V segment lost 9 bases and the J segment 5 bases; nucleotides outside the gene matches: 10. Germline V gene lookup returns CDR1 LNHDA and CDR2 SQIVND (reference sequence). CDR3 sequence: CASGSGVRDEQYF. Written as DNA, the CDR3 is TGTGCCAGCGGAAGCGGGGTACGTGACGAGCAGTACTTC.

This clonotype was counted ten times or more. The chain has TRBV27 and TRBJ2-5; no clear D gene. Germline loops: CDR1 MNHEY, CDR2 SMNVEV (reference sequence). The germline V and J ends were trimmed by 1 base and 4 bases, with 13 bases remaining between them. CDR3 length equals 15 residues. The DNA of the CDR3 is TGTGCCAGCAGTTTATGGGCGACGGGCGGAGAGACCCAGTACTTC. It codes for CASSLWATGGETQYF.

This clonotype was seen only a few times. The V gene is TRBV6-1, the J gene TRBJ1-2; D is unresolved. The germline V and J ends were trimmed by 6 bases and 2 bases, with 10 bases remaining between them. The germline gives CDR1 MNHNS, CDR2 SASEGT. The length of the CDR3 is 13 residues. For the CDR3, the DNA is TGTGCCAGCAGCGAGGGTATAAACTATGGCTACACCTTC. It codes for CASSEGINYGYTF.

This clonotype showed up just a few times. The CDR3: CASSLAKSTYNEQFF. CDR3 nucleotides: TGTGCCAGCAGTTTAGCTAAGTCTACCTACAATGAGCAGTTCTTC. The gene calls are TRBV28 and TRBJ2-1; D gene unclear. The germline gives CDR1 MDHEN, CDR2 SYDVKM. Trimming pared 2 bases from V and 2 bases from J, leaving 10 bases between. CDR3 length: 15 amino acids.

This clonotype has ten or more counts. The CDR3 region has the DNA TGTGCCAGCAGACTTACAGGGGTCACCTCCTACGAGCAGTACTTC. Translated, it gives CASRLTGVTSYEQYF. V usage is TRBV6-2 or TRBV6-3 and J usage is TRBJ2-7; 7 bases line up with TRBD1. Trimming at V came to 6 bases and at J to 0 bases, leaving 8 bases not matched to a gene. Germline lookup yields CDR1 MNHEY and CDR2 SVGEGT. CDR3 size: 15 residues.

The sample holds one count of this clonotype. A read error may explain this, as a much larger clone is one base away. This chain joins TRBV6-6 and TRBJ2-3; D possibly matches TRBD1 or TRBD2 (5 bases each). The germline gives CDR1 MNHNY, CDR2 SVGAGI (reference sequence). CDR3 length: 14 amino acids. Here the CDR3 reads CVSSWGPTGDTQYF. For the CDR3, the DNA is TGTGTCAGCAGTTGGGGCCCGACGGGGGATACGCAGTATTTT.

This chain joins TRBV5-1 and TRBJ1-5; TRBD1 aligns across 8 bases. V lost 4 bases to trimming and J lost 3 bases; unmatched junction nucleotides: 3. Germline assignment: CDR1 SGHRS and CDR2 YFSETQ. The CDR3 has 14 residues. The chain's CDR3 is CASSATGDNQPQHF. In DNA form, the CDR3 reads TGCGCCAGCAGCGCGACAGGGGACAATCAGCCCCAGCATTTT.

The chain employs TRBV14 and TRBJ1-3; the D is unclear. Trimming left V 1 base short and J 4 bases short, with 5 bases between. This CDR3 is built from 13 residues. The germline gives CDR1 SGHDN, CDR2 FVKESK. The CDR3 DNA is TGTGCCAGCAGCCAAGGTTGGGGAAACACCATATATTTT. Translation gives CASSQGWGNTIYF.

V is TRBV5-1 and J is TRBJ2-3; 10 bases are shared with TRBD1. From germline, CDR1 is SGHRS and CDR2 YFSETQ. Trimming removed 4 bases from V and 2 bases from J; junction bases left unmatched: 7. The CDR3 consists of 16 residues. The CDR3 bases are TGCGCCAGCAGCCCGACAGGGGGCCACTCCACAGATACGCAGTATTTT. Its protein is CASSPTGGHSTDTQYF.

This clonotype is labeled large. V gene TRBV19 combines with J gene TRBJ2-7, with 8 bases aligning to TRBD2. CDR1 and CDR2 (germline): LNHDA, SQIVND (reference sequence). With 3 bases clipped from V and 1 base from J, the junction kept 2 bases outside the gene matches. The length of the CDR3 is 14 residues. The DNA of the CDR3 is TGTGCCAGTAGTATGTCGGGGGGGTCCTACGAGCAGTACTTC. As protein: CASSMSGGSYEQYF.

The gene calls are TRBV18 and TRBJ1-5, with TRBD1 matching over 8 bases. Germline CDR1 reads KGHSH; CDR2 reads LQKENI. The CDR3 is 14 residues long. The V and J ends lost 4 bases and 4 bases, in that order; junction bases with no gene match: 3. The CDR3 nucleotides are TGTGCCAGCTCACGGACAGGGCTTAATCAGCCCCAGCATTTT. It translates to CASSRTGLNQPQHF.

This chain uses TRBV7-2 with TRBJ1-6; TRBD1 agrees at 7 bases. Trimming took 1 base from V and 5 from J; bases not matched to a gene: 2. The germline CDR1 and CDR2 sequences are SGHTA and FQGNSA. The CDR3 length is 15 residues. As DNA, the CDR3 is TGTGCCAGCAGCTTAGGGGGGACAGATAATTCACCCCTCCACTTT. It codes for CASSLGGTDNSPLHF.

This clonotype is judged medium-sized. The chain has TRBV5-6 and TRBJ1-2; D gene uncertain. From germline, CDR1 is SGHDT and CDR2 YYEEEE. This CDR3 region has 16 residues. V lost 0 bases and J 4 bases, leaving 16 bases between the germline ends. The CDR3 sequence: CASSLAVGRIGYGYTF. CDR3 in DNA: TGTGCCAGCAGCTTGGCTGTAGGGAGGATCGGCTATGGCTACACCTTC. The full variable domain, with the rest looked up from reference TRBV5-6 and TRBJ1-2, is DAGVTQSPTHLIKTRGQQVTLRCSPKSGHDTVSWYQQALGQGPQFIFQYYEEEERQRGNFPDRFSGHQFPNYSSELNVNALLLGDSALYLCASSLAVGRIGYGYTFGSGTRLTVV.

The rearrangement joins TRBV6-2 or TRBV6-3 to TRBJ2-7, with TRBD2 identical over 11 bases. The CDR3 runs 14 residues. Germline assignment: CDR1 MNHEY and CDR2 SVGEGT. The V and J ends lost 6 bases and 6 bases, in that order; junction bases with no gene match: 7. The CDR3 here is CASRRSGGAREQYF. For the CDR3, the DNA is TGTGCCAGCAGACGTAGCGGGGGGGCCCGCGAGCAGTACTTC.

This chain uses TRBV4-3 with TRBJ2-1; D is possibly TRBD2 (5 bases). Germline loops: CDR1 LGHNA, CDR2 YSLEER. V dropped 0 bases and J dropped 6 bases, with 12 bases sitting between them. The CDR3 is 15 residues long. CDR3 loop: CASSQEPLAPNEQFF. CDR3 DNA: TGCGCCAGCAGCCAAGAACCGCTAGCCCCCAATGAGCAGTTCTTC.

There are many counts of this clonotype. This chain joins TRBV5-5 and TRBJ2-1; 9 bases align to TRBD2. Germline V gene sequence: CDR1 SGHKS, CDR2 YYEKEE (reference sequence). The CDR3 has 15 amino acids. With 0 bases clipped from V and 8 bases from J, the junction kept 6 bases outside the gene matches. This CDR3 reads CASSLGVGGGDEQFF. In DNA form, the CDR3 reads TGTGCCAGCAGCTTGGGTGTCGGCGGGGGGGATGAGCAGTTCTTC. Full variable domain (rest looked up from reference TRBV5-5 and TRBJ2-1): DAGVTQSPTHLIKTRGQQVTLRCSPISGHKSVSWYQQVLGQGPQFIFQYYEKEERGRGNFPDRFSARQFPNYSSELNVNALLLGDSALYLCASSLGVGGGDEQFFGPGTRLTVL.

This rearrangement joins TRBV5-1 to TRBJ1-4, with 7 positions matching TRBD1. Germline V gene sequence: CDR1 SGHRS, CDR2 YFSETQ. The V gene end was trimmed by 4 bases and the J gene end by 5 bases; junction bases not matched to a gene: 8. This CDR3 is built from 15 residues. The CDR3 coding sequence is TGCGCCAGCAGCGGACAGGACAGTTCGAATGAAAAACTGTTTTTT. The encoded protein is CASSGQDSSNEKLFF.

The chain joins TRBV6-5 to TRBJ1-3; D is perhaps TRBD1 (5 bases). Germline CDR1 is MNHEY and CDR2 is SVGAGI. V lost 5 bases, J lost 0 bases, and 20 bases lay in between. The CDR3 runs to 18 residues. CDR3 in DNA: TGTGCCAGCAGTGTGGGTAGGGGCGGTACATTCTCTGGAAACACCATATATTTT. Encoded protein: CASSVGRGGTFSGNTIYF.

In its sample, this clonotype ranks as medium-sized. DNA of the CDR3: TGTGCCAGCAGCCAGGAGGTCCAACGGGATACGCAGTATTTT. This gives the protein CASSQEVQRDTQYF. The V gene is TRBV6-5, the J gene TRBJ2-3; possibly TRBD2 for D (5 bases). Trimming removed 6 bases at V and 6 bases at J, with 16 bases between. Germline CDR1 MNHEY, CDR2 SVGAGI. CDR3 size: 14 residues.